The present entry profiles one T cell receptor (beta chain) with its context. The antigen is unknown. V dropped 6 bases and J dropped 2; count of bases not matched to a gene: 14. The CDR3 is made up of 18 amino acids. Per the germline V gene, CDR1 is SQVTM and CDR2 is ANQGSEA. Sequencing relied on immunoSEQ assay v3.0, run at survey level. Generated by immunoSEQ multiplex PCR, the TCRdb table keeps only in-frame clones and is missing some. The sample includes 40,000 or so clones, 86% of them seen just once. For each donor, at least one pre-ART and at least two post-ART PBMC samples were available. All participants with HIV were treated in the United States. This entry is derived from a study of long-term antiretroviral therapy in people with HIV. Study-wide points: Clonotypes expanded prior to ART showed repertoire dominance at all sampled time points. Even long-term ART left TRB diversity below transplant donor controls, despite gains.

This clonotype originated in a woman between 18 and 29 years old with HIV. The V and J genes are TRBV29-1 and TRBJ2-3, with TRBD2 matching over 13 bases. This sample comprised unsorted PBMCs, obtained just before starting antiretroviral therapy. The CDR3 spells CSVRGKPGLAGNTDTQYF. DNA for the CDR3: TGCAGCGTCCGGGGCAAACCGGGACTAGCGGGAAACACAGATACGCAGTATTTT.